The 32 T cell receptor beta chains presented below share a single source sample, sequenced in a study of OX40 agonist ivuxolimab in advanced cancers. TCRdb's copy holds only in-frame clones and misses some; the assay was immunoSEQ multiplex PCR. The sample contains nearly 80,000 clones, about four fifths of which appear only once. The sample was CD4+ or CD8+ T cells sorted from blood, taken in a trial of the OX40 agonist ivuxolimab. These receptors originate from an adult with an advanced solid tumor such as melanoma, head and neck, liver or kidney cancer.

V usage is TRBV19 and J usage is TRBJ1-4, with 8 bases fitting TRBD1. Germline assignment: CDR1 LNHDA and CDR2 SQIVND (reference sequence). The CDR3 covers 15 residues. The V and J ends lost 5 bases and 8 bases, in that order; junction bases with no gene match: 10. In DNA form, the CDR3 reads TGTGCCAGTAGTGATACAGGGGGAAGGGAAGAAAAACTGTTTTTT. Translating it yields CASSDTGGREEKLFF.

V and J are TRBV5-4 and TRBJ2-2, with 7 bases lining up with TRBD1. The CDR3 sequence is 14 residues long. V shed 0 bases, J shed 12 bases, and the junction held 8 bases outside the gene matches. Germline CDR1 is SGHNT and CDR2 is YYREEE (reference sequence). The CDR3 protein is CASSLEQGVGQLFF. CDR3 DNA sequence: TGTGCCAGCAGCTTGGAGCAGGGGGTGGGGCAGCTGTTTTTT.

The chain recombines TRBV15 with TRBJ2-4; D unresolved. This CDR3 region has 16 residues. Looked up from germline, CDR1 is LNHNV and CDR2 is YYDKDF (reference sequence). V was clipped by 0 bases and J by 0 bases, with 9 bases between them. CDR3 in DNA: TGTGCCACCAGCAGAGAAGTGAGTCTAGCCAAAAACATTCAGTACTTC. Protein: CATSREVSLAKNIQYF.

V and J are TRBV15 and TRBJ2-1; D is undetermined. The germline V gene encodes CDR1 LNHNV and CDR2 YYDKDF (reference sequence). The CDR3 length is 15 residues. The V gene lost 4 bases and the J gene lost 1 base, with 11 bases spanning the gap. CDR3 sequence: CATSNYMGSYNEQFF. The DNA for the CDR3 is TGTGCCACCAGCAACTATATGGGGTCCTACAATGAGCAGTTCTTC.

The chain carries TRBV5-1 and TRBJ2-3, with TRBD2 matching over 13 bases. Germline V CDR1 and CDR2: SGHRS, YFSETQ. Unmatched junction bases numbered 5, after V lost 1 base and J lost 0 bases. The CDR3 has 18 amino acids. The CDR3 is CASSLSLAGGPSTDTQYF. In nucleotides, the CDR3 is TGCGCCAGCAGCTTGTCACTAGCGGGGGGGCCTAGCACAGATACGCAGTATTTT.

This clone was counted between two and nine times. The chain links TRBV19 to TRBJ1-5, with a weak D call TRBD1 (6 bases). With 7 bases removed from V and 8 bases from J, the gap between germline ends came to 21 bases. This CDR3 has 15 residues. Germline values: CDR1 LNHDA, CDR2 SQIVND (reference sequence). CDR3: CASNINDRRGKPQHF. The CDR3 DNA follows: TGTGCCAGTAACATAAATGACAGGAGAGGTAAGCCCCAGCATTTT. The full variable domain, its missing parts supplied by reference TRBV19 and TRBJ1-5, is DGGITQSPKYLFRKEGQNVTLSCEQNLNHDAMYWYRQDPGQGLRLIYYSQIVNDFQKGDIAEGYSVSREKKESFPLTVTSAQKNPTAFYLCASNINDRRGKPQHFGDGTRLSIL.

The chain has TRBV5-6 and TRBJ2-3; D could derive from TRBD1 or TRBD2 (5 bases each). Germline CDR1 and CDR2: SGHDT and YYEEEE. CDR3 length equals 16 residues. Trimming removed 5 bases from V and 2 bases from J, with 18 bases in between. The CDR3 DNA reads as TGTGCCAGCAGGGAGACCGGGACCTCTGCCACAGATACGCAGTATTTT. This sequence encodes CASRETGTSATDTQYF.

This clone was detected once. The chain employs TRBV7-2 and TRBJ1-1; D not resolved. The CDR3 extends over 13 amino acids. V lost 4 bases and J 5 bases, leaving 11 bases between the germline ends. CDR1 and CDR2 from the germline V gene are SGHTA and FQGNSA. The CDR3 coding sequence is TGTGCCAGCAGCTCATTTAGGAGTACTGAAGCTTTCTTT. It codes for CASSSFRSTEAFF.

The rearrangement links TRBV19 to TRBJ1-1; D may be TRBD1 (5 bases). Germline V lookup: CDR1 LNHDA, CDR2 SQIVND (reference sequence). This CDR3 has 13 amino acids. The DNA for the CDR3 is TGTGCGACGAAAGCCGGGACCTTAAGGGAGGCTTTCTTT. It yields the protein CATKAGTLREAFF.

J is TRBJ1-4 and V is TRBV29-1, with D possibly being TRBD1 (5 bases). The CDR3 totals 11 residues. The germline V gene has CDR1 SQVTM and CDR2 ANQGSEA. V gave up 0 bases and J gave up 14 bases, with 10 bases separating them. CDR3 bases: TGCAGCGTTGAAGAGTCAGGGTCGCTGTTTTTT. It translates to CSVEESGSLFF.

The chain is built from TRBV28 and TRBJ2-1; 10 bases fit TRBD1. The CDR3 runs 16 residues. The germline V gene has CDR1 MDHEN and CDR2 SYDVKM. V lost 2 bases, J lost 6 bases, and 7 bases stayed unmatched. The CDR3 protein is CASSLPGQGKGNEQFF. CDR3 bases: TGTGCCAGCAGTTTACCGGGACAGGGGAAGGGCAATGAGCAGTTCTTC.

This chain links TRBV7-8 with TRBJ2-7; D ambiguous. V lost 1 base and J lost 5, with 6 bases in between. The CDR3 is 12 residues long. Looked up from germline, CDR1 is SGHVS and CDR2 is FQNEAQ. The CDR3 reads CASSLEVHEQYF. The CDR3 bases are TGTGCCAGCAGCTTAGAGGTACACGAGCAGTACTTC.

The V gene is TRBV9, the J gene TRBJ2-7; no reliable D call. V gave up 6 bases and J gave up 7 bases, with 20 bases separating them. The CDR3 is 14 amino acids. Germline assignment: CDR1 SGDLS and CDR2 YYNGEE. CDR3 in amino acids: CASTKGRSAEEQYF. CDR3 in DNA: TGTGCCAGCACGAAAGGACGTTCGGCAGAGGAGCAGTACTTC. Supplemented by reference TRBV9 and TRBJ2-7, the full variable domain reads DSGVTQTPKHLITATGQRVTLRCSPRSGDLSVYWYQQSLDQGLQFLIQYYNGEERAKGNILERFSAQQFPDLHSELNLSSLELGDSALYFCASTKGRSAEEQYFGPGTRLTVT.

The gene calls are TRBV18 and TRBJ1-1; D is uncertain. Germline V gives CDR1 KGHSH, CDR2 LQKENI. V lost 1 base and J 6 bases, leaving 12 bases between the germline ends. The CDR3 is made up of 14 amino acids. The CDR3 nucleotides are TGTGCCAGCTCACCACAGGACGTAAGGGCTGAAGCTTTCTTT. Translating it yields CASSPQDVRAEAFF.

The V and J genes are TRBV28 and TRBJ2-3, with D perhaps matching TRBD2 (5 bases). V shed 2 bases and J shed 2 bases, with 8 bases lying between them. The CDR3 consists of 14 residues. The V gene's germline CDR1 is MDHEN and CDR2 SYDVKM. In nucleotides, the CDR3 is TGTGCCAGCAGTTTAATTGGACTCACAGATACGCAGTATTTT. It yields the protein CASSLIGLTDTQYF. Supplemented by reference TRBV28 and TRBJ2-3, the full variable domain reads DVKVTQSSRYLVKRTGEKVFLECVQDMDHENMFWYRQDPGLGLRLIYFSYDVKMKEKGDIPEGYSVSREKKERFSLILESASTNQTSMYLCASSLIGLTDTQYFGPGTRLTVL.

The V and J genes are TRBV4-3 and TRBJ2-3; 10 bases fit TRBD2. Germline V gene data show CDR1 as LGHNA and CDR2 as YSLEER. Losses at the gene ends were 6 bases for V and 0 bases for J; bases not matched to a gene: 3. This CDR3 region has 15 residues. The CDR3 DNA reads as TGCGCCAGCAGGGAACTAGCGGGGAGCACAGATACGCAGTATTTT. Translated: CASRELAGSTDTQYF.

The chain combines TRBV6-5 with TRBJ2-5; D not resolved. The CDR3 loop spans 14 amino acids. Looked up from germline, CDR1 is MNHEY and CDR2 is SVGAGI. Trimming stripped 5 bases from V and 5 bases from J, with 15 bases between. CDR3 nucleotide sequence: TGTGCCAGCAGTCGTGGACGTAGTAGGGAGACCCAGTACTTC. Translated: CASSRGRSRETQYF.

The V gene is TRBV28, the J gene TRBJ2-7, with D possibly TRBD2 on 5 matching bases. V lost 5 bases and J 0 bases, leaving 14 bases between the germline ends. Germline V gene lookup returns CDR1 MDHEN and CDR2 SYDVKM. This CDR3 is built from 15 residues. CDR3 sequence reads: CASSTLASGSYEQYF. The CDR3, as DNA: TGTGCCAGCAGTACCCTGGCGAGCGGCTCCTACGAGCAGTACTTC. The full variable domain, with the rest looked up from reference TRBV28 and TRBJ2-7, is DVKVTQSSRYLVKRTGEKVFLECVQDMDHENMFWYRQDPGLGLRLIYFSYDVKMKEKGDIPEGYSVSREKKERFSLILESASTNQTSMYLCASSTLASGSYEQYFGPGTRLTVT.

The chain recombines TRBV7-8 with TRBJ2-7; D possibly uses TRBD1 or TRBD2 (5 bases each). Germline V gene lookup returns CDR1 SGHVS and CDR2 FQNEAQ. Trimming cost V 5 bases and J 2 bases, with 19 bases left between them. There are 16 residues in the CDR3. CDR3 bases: TGTGCCAGCAGCAACGAATTACCGGGACGGACCTACGAGCAGTACTTC. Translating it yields CASSNELPGRTYEQYF.

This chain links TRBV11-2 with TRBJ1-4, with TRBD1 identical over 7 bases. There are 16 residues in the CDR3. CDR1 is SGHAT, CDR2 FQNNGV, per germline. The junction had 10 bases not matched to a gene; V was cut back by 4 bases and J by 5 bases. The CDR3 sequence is CASSSIPGQKNEKLFF. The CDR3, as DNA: TGTGCCAGCAGCTCTATACCGGGACAGAAAAATGAAAAACTGTTTTTT. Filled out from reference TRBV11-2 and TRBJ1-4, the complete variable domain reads EAGVAQSPRYKIIEKRQSVAFWCNPISGHATLYWYQQILGQGPKLLIQFQNNGVVDDSQLPKDRFSAERLKGVDSTLKIQPAKLEDSAVYLCASSSIPGQKNEKLFFGSGTQLSVL.

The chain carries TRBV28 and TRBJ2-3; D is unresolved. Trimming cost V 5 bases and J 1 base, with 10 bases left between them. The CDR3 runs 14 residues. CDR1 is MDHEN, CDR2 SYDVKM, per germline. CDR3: CASSPRGGTDTQYF. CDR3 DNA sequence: TGTGCCAGCAGTCCCCGTGGGGGCACAGATACGCAGTATTTT.

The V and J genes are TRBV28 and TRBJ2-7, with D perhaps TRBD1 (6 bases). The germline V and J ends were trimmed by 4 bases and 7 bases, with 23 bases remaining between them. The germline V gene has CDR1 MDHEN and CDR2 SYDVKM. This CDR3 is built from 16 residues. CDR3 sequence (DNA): TGTGCCAGCAGTTCCCTGTGGGGGCAAAGGGCAGATGAGCAGTACGTC. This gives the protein CASSSLWGQRADEQYV.

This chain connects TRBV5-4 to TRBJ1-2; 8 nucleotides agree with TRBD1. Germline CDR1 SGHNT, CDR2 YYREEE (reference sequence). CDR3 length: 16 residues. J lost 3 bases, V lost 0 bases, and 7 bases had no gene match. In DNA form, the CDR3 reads TGTGCCAGCAGCTTGGGGGCAGGGGGCCGAGACTATGGCTACACCTTC. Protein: CASSLGAGGRDYGYTF.

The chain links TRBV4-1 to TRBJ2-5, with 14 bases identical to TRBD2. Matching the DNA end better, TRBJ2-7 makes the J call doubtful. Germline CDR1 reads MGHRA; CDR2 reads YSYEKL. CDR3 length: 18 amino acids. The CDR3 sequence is CASSPRGPGTSGSYEQYF. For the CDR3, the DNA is TGCGCCAGCAGCCCCAGGGGTCCCGGGACTAGCGGGAGCTACGAGCAGTACTTC.

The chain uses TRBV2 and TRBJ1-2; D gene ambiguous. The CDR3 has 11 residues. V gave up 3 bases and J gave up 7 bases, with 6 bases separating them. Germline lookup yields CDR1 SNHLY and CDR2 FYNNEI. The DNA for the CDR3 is TGTGCCAGCAGTGACGTCTCTGGCTACACCTTC. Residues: CASSDVSGYTF.

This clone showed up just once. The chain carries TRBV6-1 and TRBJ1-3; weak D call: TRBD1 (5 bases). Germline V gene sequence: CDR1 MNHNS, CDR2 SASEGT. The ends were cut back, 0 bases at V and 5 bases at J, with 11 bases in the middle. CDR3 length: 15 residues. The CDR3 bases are TGTGCCAGCAGTGAAGCGGTGGGGGGACGAAACACCATATATTTT. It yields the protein CASSEAVGGRNTIYF.

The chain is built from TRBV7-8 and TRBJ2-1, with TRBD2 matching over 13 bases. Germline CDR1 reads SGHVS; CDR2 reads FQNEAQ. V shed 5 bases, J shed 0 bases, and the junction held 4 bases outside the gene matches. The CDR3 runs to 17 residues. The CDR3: CASSQWTSGSSYNEQFF. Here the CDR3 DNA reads TGTGCCAGCAGCCAATGGACTAGCGGGAGCTCCTACAATGAGCAGTTCTTC.

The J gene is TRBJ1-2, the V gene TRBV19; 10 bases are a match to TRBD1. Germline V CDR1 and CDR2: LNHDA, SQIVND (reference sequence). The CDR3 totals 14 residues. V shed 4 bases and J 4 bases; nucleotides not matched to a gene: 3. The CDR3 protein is CASSSRDRGYGYTF. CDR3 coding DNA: TGTGCCAGTAGTAGTCGGGACAGGGGCTATGGCTACACCTTC.

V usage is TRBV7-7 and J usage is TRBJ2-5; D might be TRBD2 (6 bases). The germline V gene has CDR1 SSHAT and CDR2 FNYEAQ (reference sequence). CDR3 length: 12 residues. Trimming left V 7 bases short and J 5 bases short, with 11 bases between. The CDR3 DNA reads TGTGCCAGCACCACTGGGAGGGAGACCCAGTACTTC. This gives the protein CASTTGRETQYF.

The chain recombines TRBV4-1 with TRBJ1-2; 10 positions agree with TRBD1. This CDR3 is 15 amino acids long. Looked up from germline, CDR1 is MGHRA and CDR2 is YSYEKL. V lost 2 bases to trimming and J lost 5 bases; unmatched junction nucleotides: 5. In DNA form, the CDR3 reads TGCGCCAGCAGCCAAAGAGGGACAGGGGCTTATGGCTACACCTTC. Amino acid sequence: CASSQRGTGAYGYTF.

DNA for the CDR3: TGCGCCAGCAGCTTGTCCATTTTCAATGAGCAGTTCTTC. Translation gives CASSLSIFNEQFF. The chain recombines TRBV5-1 with TRBJ2-1; D remains ambiguous. The CDR3 length is 13 residues. Germline V gene sequence: CDR1 SGHRS, CDR2 YFSETQ. Trimming cost V 1 base and J 6 bases, with 8 bases left between them.

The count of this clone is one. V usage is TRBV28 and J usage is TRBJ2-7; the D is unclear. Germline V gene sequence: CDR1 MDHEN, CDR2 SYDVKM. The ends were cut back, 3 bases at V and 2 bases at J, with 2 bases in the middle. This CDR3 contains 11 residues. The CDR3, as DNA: TGTGCCAGCAGTTTTACCTACGAGCAGTACTTC. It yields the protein CASSFTYEQYF.